Sequencing of this T cell receptor (beta chain) was carried out in a study of T-cell memory formation after mild COVID-19. For the study at large: TCR clustering was largely donor specific.

Notes on this clonotype: The antigen is unknown.

Whole-study findings and limits: Clones contracting over day 15 to 85 were CD4/CD8 balanced, with later expanders leaning CD4+. Researchers could not confirm that second-wave clones peaking on day 37 targeted SARS-CoV-2.

TCRdb called the 5' RACE reads again in MiXCR, with one record for every CDR3 protein. The sample contains about 140,000 distinct CDR3 sequences, 11% to 15% of which appear only once. The V gene's germline CDR1 is SGHRS and CDR2 YFSETQ. Trimming removed 0 bases at V and 10 bases at J, with 8 bases between. The CDR3 is made up of 12 amino acids. The chain links TRBV5-1 to TRBJ2-1, with D hard to call. The clonotype was recovered from an adult woman who had mild COVID-19 (a few samples of this study predate the infection). Cell type and time point are not known. Sequencing used PBMCs or a T cell subset sorted from them (not recorded which). The CDR3 DNA reads as TGCGCCAGCAGCTTGGAGGCGACAGAGCAGTTCTTC. Translated: CASSLEATEQFF.